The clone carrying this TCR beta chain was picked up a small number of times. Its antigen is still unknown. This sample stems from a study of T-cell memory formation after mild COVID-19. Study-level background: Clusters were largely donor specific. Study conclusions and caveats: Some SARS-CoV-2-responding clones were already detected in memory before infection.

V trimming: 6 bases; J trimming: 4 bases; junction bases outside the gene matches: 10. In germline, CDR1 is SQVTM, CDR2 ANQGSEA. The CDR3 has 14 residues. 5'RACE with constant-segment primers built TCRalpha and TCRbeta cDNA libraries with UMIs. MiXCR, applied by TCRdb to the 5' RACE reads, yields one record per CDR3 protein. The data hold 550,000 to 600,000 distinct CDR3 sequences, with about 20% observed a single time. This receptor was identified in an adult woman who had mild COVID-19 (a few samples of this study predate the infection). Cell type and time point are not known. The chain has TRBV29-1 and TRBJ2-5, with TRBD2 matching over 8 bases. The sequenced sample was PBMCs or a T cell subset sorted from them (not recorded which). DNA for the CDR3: TGCAGCGTCGTGGGGGTTCGGGGGGGAGAGACCCAGTACTTC. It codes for CSVVGVRGGETQYF.